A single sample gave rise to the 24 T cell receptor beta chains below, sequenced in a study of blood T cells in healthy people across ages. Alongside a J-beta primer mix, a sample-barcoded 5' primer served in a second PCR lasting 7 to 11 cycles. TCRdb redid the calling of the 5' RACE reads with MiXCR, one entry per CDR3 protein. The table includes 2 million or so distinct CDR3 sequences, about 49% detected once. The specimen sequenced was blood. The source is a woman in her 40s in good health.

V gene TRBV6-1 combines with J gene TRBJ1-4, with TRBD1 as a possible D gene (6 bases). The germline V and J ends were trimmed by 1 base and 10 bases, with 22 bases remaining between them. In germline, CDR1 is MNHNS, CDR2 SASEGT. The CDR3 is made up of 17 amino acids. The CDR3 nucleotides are TGTGCCAGCAGTGAAGATCAGCCTTCAGGGGCCCGCGGAAAACTGTTTTTT. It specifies CASSEDQPSGARGKLFF.

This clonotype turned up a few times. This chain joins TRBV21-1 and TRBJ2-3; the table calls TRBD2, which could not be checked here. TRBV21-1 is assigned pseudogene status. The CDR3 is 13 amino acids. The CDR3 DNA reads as TGTGCCAGCCTAGCACGGAGCACAGATACGCAGTATTTT. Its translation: CASLARSTDTQYF.

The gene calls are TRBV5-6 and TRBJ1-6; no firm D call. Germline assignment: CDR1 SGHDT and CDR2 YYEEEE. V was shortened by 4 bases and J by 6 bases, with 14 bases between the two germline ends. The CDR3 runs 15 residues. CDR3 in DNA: TGTGCCAGCAGCGTGGCGGCGGTTCCTAATTCACCCCTCCACTTT. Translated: CASSVAAVPNSPLHF.

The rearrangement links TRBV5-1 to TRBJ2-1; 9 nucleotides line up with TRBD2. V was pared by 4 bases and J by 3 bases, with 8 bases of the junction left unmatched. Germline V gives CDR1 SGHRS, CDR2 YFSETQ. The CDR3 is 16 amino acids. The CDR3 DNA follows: TGCGCCAGCAGCCCTGATAGCGGGGGAGACTACAATGAGCAGTTCTTC. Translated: CASSPDSGGDYNEQFF.

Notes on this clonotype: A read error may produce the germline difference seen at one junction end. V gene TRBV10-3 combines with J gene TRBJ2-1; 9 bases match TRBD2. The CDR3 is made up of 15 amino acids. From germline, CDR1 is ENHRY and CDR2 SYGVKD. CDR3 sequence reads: CAISESGGFFNERFF. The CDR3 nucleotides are TGTGCCATCAGTGAGAGCGGGGGGTTTTTCAATGAGCGGTTCTTC.

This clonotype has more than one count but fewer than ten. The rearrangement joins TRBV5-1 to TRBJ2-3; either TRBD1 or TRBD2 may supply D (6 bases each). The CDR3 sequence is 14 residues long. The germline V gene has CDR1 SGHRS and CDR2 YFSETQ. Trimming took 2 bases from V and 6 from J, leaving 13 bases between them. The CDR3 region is CASSLGGPADTQYF. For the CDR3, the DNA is TGCGCCAGCAGCTTAGGGGGGCCGGCGGATACGCAGTATTTT.

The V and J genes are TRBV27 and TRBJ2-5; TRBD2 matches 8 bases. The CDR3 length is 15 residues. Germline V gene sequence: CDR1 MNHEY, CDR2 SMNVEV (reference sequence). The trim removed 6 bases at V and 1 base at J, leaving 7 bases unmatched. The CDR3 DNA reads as TGTGCCAGCAGCCCCGGACTAGCACCCCAAGAGACCCAGTACTTC. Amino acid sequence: CASSPGLAPQETQYF.

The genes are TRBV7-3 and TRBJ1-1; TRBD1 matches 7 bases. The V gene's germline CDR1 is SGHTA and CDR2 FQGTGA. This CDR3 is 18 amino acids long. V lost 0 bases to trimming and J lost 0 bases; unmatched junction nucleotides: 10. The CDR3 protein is CASSLTALSTGLNTEAFF. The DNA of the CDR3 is TGTGCCAGCAGCTTAACGGCCCTCTCGACAGGGTTGAACACTGAAGCTTTCTTT.

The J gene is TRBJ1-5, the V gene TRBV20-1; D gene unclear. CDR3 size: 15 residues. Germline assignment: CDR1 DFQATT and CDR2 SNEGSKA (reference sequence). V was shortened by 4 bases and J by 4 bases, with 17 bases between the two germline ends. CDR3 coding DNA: TGCAGTGCTACCCATCTTATACCAGAAAATCAGCCCCAGCATTTT. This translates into CSATHLIPENQPQHF.

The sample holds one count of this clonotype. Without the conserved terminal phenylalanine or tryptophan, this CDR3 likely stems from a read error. The CDR3 coding sequence is TGTGCCAGCAGTGGCGGGAGAGGGAGGCAAGAGACCCAGTACTCC. Translation gives CASSGGRGRQETQYS. The chain carries TRBV12-3 or TRBV12-4 and TRBJ2-5; 7 positions match TRBD2. The CDR3 is 15 amino acids. V dropped 5 bases and J dropped 2; count of bases not matched to a gene: 8.

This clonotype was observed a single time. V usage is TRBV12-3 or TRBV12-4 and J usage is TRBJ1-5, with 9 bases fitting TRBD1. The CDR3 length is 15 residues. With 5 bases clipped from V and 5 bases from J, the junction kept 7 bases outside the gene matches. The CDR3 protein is CASSVGTGIDQPQHF. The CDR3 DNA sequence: TGTGCCAGCAGTGTAGGGACAGGGATTGATCAGCCCCAGCATTTT.

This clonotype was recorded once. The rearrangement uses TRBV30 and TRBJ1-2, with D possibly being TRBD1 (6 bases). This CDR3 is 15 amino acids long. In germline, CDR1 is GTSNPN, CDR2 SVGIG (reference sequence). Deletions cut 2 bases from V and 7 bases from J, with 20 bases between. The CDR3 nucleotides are TGTGCCTGGAGTCATTTATCTTTGGGGGGCCCTGGCTACACCTTC. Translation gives CAWSHLSLGGPGYTF.

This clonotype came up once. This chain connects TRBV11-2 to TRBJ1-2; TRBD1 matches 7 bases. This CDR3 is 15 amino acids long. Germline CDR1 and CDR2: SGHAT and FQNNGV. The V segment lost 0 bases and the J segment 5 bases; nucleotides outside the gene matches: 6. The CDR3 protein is CASSLEGRGGYGYTF. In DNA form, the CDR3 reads TGTGCCAGCAGCTTAGAGGGCAGGGGGGGATATGGCTACACCTTC.

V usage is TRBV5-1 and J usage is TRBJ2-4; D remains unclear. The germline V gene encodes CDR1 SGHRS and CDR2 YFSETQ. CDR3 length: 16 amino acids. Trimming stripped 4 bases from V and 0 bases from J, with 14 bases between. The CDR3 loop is CASSTGVPTAKNIQYF. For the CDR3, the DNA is TGCGCCAGCAGCACCGGAGTCCCTACAGCCAAAAACATTCAGTACTTC.

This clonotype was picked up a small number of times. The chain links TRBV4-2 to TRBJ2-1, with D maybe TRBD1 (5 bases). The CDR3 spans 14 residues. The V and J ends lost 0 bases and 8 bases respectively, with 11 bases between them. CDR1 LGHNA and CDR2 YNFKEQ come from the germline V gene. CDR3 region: CASSQDKGHDEQFF. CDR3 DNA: TGTGCCAGCAGCCAAGATAAGGGGCACGATGAGCAGTTCTTC.

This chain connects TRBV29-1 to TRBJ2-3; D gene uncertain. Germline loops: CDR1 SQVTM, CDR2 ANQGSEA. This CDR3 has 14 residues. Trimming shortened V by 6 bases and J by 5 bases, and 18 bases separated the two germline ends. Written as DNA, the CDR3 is TGCAGCGTCCCCGAGTCCACTGGGGAAGATACGCAGTATTTT. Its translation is CSVPESTGEDTQYF.

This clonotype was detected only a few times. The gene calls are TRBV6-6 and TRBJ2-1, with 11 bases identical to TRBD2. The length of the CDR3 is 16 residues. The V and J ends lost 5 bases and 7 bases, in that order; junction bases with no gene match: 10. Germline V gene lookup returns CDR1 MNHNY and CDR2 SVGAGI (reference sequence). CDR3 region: CASSPPGLAARNEQFF. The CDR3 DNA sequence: TGTGCCAGCAGTCCGCCGGGACTAGCGGCCCGGAATGAGCAGTTCTTC.

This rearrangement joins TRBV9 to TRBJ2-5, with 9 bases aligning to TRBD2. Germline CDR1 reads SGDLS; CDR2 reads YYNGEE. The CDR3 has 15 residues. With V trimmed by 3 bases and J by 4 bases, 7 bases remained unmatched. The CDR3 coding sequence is TGTGCCAGCAGCGACGCGCTACTAGCGGGAGAGACCCAGTACTTC. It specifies CASSDALLAGETQYF.

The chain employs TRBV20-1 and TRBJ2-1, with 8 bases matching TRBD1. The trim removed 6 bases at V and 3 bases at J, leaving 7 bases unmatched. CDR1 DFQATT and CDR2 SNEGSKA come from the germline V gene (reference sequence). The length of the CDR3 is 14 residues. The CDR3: CSAHQGARYNEQFF. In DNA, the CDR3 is TGCAGTGCCCACCAGGGGGCTCGCTACAATGAGCAGTTCTTC.

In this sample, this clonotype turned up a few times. CDR3 residues: CASSYSMAGGQGEQFF. CDR3 in DNA: TGTGCCAGCAGTTACTCGATGGCGGGGGGGCAAGGTGAGCAGTTCTTC. The chain couples TRBV6-5 to TRBJ2-1, with 9 bases identical to TRBD2. Germline V gene data show CDR1 as MNHEY and CDR2 as SVGAGI. The CDR3 spans 16 residues. V was pared by 0 bases and J by 9 bases, with 9 bases of the junction left unmatched.

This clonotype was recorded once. The CDR3, as DNA: TGTGCCGGGTCTCGCGTAGGGGCCAACGTCCTGACTTTC. As protein: CAGSRVGANVLTF. The chain joins TRBV28 to TRBJ2-6, with D unresolved. V lost 11 bases, J lost 4 bases, and 12 bases lay in between. The germline CDR1 and CDR2 sequences are MDHEN and SYDVKM. The CDR3 has 13 amino acids.

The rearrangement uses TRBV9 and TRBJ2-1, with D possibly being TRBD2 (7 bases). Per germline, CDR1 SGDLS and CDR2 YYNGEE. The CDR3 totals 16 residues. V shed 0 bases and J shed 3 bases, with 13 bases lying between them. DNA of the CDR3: TGTGCCAGCAGCGTAGTGGCGGGGGCCCACTACAATGAGCAGTTCTTC. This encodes CASSVVAGAHYNEQFF.

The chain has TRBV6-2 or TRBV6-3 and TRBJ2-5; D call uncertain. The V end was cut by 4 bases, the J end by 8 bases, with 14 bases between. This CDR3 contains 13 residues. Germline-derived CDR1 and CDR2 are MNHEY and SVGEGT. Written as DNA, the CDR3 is TGTGCCAGCAGTTCCGGACCCACCGGTACCCAGTACTTC. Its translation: CASSSGPTGTQYF.

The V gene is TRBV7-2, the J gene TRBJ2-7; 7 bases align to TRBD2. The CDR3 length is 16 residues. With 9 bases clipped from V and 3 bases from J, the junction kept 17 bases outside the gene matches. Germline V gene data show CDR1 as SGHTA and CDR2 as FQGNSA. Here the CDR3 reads CASTFWGGGVGYEQYF. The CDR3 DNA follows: TGTGCCAGTACATTTTGGGGCGGGGGAGTAGGCTACGAGCAGTACTTC.